Sequencing of this TCR beta chain was carried out in a study of CD8 T cells in ankylosing spondylitis (dated by TCRdb to about 2017). Concerning the study at large: The study set out to find disease-linked TCR variants by profiling T cell receptor beta repertoires in ankylosing spondylitis patients and healthy donors. The full study cohort was made up of 25 to 30 ankylosing spondylitis patients and 108 healthy donors. Samples of peripheral blood were taken, and for ankylosing spondylitis patients, synovial fluid was collected as well. What the study reported, not specific to this receptor: Some motif variants had previously been reported in the synovial fluid and blood of reactive arthritis patients, which suggests shared mechanisms of disease initiation. A TCR beta motif of about 8 highly homologous amino acid variants appeared characteristic of blood from ankylosing spondylitis patients. The disease-linked clones had a CD8+ phenotype and were found at relatively low frequencies in peripheral blood. Significant enrichment of the disease-linked clones was reported in matched synovial fluid samples from ankylosing spondylitis patients.

As encoded in the germline V gene, CDR1 is SGHRS while CDR2 is YFSETQ. Spanning cysteine to phenylalanine, the CDR3 consists of 11 amino acids. This entry keeps only the CDR3 DNA: 33 bases, framed from base 1. At the junction V is shortened by 0 bases and J by 8 bases, with 3 bases in between. The sequencer was an Illumina HiSeq 2500. Quantitative 5'-RACE with molecular barcodes was used to prepare TCR beta libraries. Per the authors' processing: To identify disease-linked TCR variants, a new computational method was used, one built on a probabilistic model of VDJ rearrangement. TCRdb cleaned the public reads at Q25 with fastp, built clones with MiXCR and kept in-frame beta chains. Each CDR3 protein appears once, grouped with its most common genes and DNA. The V and J calls and clone size are TCRdb's, not the authors'. Recorded for this sample are approximately 150,000 distinct CDR3 sequences; around 9.6% of them occurred a single time. The top ten constitute about 15% of the sample.

This clonotype was detected many times. It lacks a known antigen. No base quality values were provided; no much bigger clone lies one nucleotide off. The chain uses TRBV5-1 and TRBJ2-1; confidence is insufficient to name the D gene. This sequence originates from a female donor with ankylosing spondylitis or in good health (not recorded which). Sequencing was carried out using blood, either unsorted or a sorted T cell fraction (not recorded which). CDR3 loop: CASSLDYEQFF. The sequence in DNA is TGCGCCAGCAGCTTGGACTATGAGCAGTTCTTC.